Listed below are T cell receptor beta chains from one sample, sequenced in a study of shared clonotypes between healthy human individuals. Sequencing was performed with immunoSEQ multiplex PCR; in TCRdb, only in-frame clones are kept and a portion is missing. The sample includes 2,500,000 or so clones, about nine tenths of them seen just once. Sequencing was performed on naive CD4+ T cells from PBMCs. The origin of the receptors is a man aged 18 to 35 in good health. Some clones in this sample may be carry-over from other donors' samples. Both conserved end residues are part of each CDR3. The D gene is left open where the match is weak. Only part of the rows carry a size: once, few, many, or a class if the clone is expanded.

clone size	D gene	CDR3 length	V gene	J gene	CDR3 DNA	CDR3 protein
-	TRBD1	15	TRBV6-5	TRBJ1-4	TGTGCCAGCAGTGGAGGACAGGGTACTAATGAAAAACTGTTTTTT	CASSGGQGTNEKLFF
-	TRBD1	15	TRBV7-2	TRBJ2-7	TGTGCCAGCAGCTCGATTGGACAGGAGTTCTACGAGCAGTACTTC	CASSSIGQEFYEQYF
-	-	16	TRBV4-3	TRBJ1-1	TGCGCCAGCAGCCCGGGGCCCAGCCGGGCGGACACTGAAGCTTTCTTT	CASSPGPSRADTEAFF
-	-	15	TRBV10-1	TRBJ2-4	TGCGCCAGCAGTGAGTCCAGGCAGGGTAGGAACATTCAGTACTTC	CASSESRQGRNIQYF
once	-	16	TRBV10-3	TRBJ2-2	TGTGCCATCAGTGCTTTTGGGGGTACGAACACCGGGGAGCTGTTTTTT	CAISAFGGTNTGELFF
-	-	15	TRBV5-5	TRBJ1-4	TGTGCCAGCAGCTTGGGGGACCGGGAATGGGAAAAACTGTTTTTT	CASSLGDREWEKLFF
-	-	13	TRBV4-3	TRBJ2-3	TGCGCCAGCGGAAACACTGTCACAGATACGCAGTATTTT	CASGNTVTDTQYF
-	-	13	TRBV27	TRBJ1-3	TGTGCCAGCGGACGGGACTCTGGAAACACCATATATTTT	CASGRDSGNTIYF
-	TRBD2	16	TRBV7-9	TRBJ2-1	TGTGCCAGCAGCTTATTCCGCGGGAGATCCTACAATGAGCAGTTCTTC	CASSLFRGRSYNEQFF
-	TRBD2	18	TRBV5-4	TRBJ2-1	TGTGCCAGCAGCCGAGGGACTAGCGGGAGTGTCATGAACAATGAGCAGTTCTTC	CASSRGTSGSVMNNEQFF
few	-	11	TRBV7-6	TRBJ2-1	TGTGCCAGCAGCTTAGGCAATGAGCAGTTCTTC	CASSLGNEQFF
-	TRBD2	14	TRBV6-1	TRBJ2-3	TGTGCCAGCAGTTCACTAGCGGGAGGGGATACGCAGTATTTT	CASSSLAGGDTQYF
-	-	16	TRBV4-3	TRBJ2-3	TGCGCCAGCAGCCAAGCCAGAAACGCCCGGGAAGATACGCAGTATTTT	CASSQARNAREDTQYF
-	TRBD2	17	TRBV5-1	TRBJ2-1	TGCGCCAGCAGCTGGGGACTAGCGGGAGAGGACTACAATGAGCAGTTCTTC	CASSWGLAGEDYNEQFF
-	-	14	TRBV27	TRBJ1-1	TGTGCCAGCAGTTACAGGGTCATGAACACTGAAGCTTTCTTT	CASSYRVMNTEAFF